This T cell receptor beta chain was documented in a study of early T cells in non-severe SARS-CoV-2 infection. TCRdb re-called the 5' RACE reads through MiXCR, storing one row per CDR3 protein. The data contain tens of thousands of distinct CDR3 sequences, 11% of them singletons. V lost 0 bases and J lost 2, with 7 bases in between. CDR1 and CDR2 from the germline V gene are MNHEY and SVGAGI. The CDR3 length is 14 residues. The chain carries TRBV6-5 and TRBJ1-1; no firm D call. Material: whole blood. This clonotype was obtained from an adult who was a healthcare worker with PCR-confirmed SARS-CoV-2 infection or an uninfected control (not recorded which). The CDR3 region is CASSYSYANTEAFF. CDR3 nucleotides: TGTGCCAGCAGTTACTCTTATGCCAACACTGAAGCTTTCTTT.